This TCR beta chain emerged from a study of cytomegalovirus exposure and HLA in healthy donors. General study points: A later analysis revealed that TCR association rates differed between HLA loci, peaking at DRB1 and bottoming out at HLA-C.

A note on this clone: What it binds is unknown.

The PCR used 60 Vbeta and 13 Jbeta primers. The assay was immunoSEQ multiplex PCR, and TCRdb's table has in-frame clones only and misses some. Seen here are about 67,000 clones, more than 70% observed once, and the top ten hold approximately 9.7%. The CDR3 runs 14 residues. V dropped 4 bases and J dropped 5 bases, with 12 bases sitting between them. CDR1 and CDR2 (germline): SGHDT, YYEEEE. The sequence came from a man in his forties in good health and CMV-seronegative. Specimen: PBMCs. The V gene is TRBV5-6, the J gene TRBJ2-2; D might be TRBD1 (5 bases). The chain's CDR3 is CASSPGAFTGELFF. As DNA, the CDR3 is TGTGCCAGCAGCCCTGGGGCTTTTACCGGGGAGCTGTTTTTT.